This T cell receptor beta chain emerged from a study of T cell responses to AZD1222 COVID-19 vaccine. Overall study findings and caveats: Unmutated variant regions reportedly attract nearly half of all spike-specific TCRs. Clonal diversity was possibly underestimated, and white British individuals and females predominated among donors.

The CDR3 sequence is 14 residues long. V dropped 4 bases and J dropped 3; count of bases not matched to a gene: 5. Germline CDR1 is SGDLS and CDR2 is YYNGEE. The repertoire was sequenced with immunoSEQ multiplex PCR; TCRdb's copy has only in-frame clones and lacks some. The repertoire holds some 96,000 clones, with approximately 91% as singletons. As for this clone: What it recognizes is unknown.

The input for sequencing was peripheral blood, taken on day 0 of AZD1222 vaccination. The chain has TRBV9 and TRBJ2-3, with TRBD2 matching 7 bases. The clonotype comes from an adult in good health. CDR3 nucleotide sequence: TGTGCCAGCAGCCTTGGGGGGGGGACAGATACGCAGTATTTT. This sequence encodes CASSLGGGTDTQYF.